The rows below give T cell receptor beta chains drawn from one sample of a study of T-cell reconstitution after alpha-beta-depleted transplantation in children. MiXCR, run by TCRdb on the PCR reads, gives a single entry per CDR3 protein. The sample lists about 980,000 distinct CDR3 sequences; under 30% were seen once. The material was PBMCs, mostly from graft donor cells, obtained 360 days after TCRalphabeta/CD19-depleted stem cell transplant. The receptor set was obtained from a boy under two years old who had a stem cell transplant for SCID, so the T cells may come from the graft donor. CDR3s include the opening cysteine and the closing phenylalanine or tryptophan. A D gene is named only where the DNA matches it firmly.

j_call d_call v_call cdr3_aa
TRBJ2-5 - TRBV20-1 CSAHKGGMETQYF
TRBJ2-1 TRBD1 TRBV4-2 CASSPGQGAMGFEQFF
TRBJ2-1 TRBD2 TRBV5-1 CASSPRTSGGDEQFF
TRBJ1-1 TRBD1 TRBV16 CASSRTGTGNTEAFF
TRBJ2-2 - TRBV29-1 CSVVLGNTGELFF
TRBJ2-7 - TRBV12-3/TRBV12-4 CASRGHQVSYEQYF
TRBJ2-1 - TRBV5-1 CASSLVRDNEQFF
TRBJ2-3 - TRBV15 CATSRGLQGSTDTQYF
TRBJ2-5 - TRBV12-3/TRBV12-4 CASRVEETQYF
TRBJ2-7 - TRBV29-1 CSVVPWGTAYEQYF
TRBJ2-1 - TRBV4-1 CASSQPKAGRYNEQFF
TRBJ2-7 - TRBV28 CASRGGGPPHEQYF
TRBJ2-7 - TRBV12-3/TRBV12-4 CASSHPPWRGDSYEQYF
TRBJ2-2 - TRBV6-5 CASSYVGANTGELFF
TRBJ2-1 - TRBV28 CASSLEARYGKAQFF
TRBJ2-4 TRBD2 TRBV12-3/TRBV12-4 CASSFWEGLAKNIQYF
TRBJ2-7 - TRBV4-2 CASSQDLGRTYEQYF
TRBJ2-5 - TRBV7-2 CASSLGLGWETQYF
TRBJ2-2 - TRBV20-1 CSATRDTGELFF
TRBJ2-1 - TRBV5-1 CASSSGVYEQFF
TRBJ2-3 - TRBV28 CASSLSRGWFLTDTQYF
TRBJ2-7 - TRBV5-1 CASGPLGTSYEQYF
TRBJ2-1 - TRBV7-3 CASSFGLWGQFF
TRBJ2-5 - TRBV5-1 CACHTTGQRETQYF
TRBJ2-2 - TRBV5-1 CASQDYRNTGELFF
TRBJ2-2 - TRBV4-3 CASSQVRGSGELFF
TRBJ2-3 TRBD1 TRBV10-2 CASITGPGQGTDTQYF
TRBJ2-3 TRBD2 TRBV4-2 CASSQDRRGASDTQYF
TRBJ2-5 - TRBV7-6 CASSLYRRQGETQYF
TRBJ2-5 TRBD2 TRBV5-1 CASSAGLAGEETQYF
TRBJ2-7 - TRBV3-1 CASSQDKGTKDNEQYF
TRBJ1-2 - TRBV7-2 CASTFSHGLGGYTF
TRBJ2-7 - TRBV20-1 CSAIGTASYEQYF
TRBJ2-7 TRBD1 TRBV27 CASSRLGQVPYEQYF
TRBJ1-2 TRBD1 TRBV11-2 CASSFGPPRQGVNYGYTF
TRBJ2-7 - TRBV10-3 CAICDRGLGEQYF
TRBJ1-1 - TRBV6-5 CASSYFPDSEAFF
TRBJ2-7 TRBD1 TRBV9 CASSPRGQGYSYEQYF
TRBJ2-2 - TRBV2 CASRPRPGTGELFF